The 32 T cell receptor beta chains below were found in one sample sequenced in a study of tumor and adjacent non-tumor tissue in lung cancer. TCRbeta libraries were built with three rounds of nested PCR, modified from ARM-PCR. In TCRdb, the multiplex PCR reads were re-called with MiXCR into one record per CDR3 protein. The sample lists about 75,000 distinct CDR3 sequences; around 70% were seen once. No cell sorting was done before RNA was extracted from the tissue. This non-tumor lung sample came from over 3 cm beyond the tumor edge. The material sequenced was distant non-tumor lung tissue. The receptors come from a woman aged 50 to 65 with non-small cell lung cancer.

This clonotype occurred once. This may be a read error, as it is one base from a much larger clone. DNA for the CDR3: TGTGCCAGCAGTTTAAACCCTCAGCCCCAGCATTTT. Protein product: CASSLNPQPQHF. V is TRBV12-3 or TRBV12-4 and J is TRBJ1-5, with D unclear. The CDR3 sequence is 12 residues long. V was trimmed by 2 bases and J by 6 bases, leaving 5 bases between them.

Turning to this clonotype: The CDR3 ends on some other residue instead of the conserved phenylalanine or tryptophan, so this is likely a read error. This sequence joins TRBV11-2 and TRBJ2-7; 9 positions agree with TRBD2. The CDR3 extends over 15 amino acids. Germline V lookup: CDR1 SGHAT, CDR2 FQNNGV. This chain's CDR3 is CTSSFGTSGYYEQYL. DNA for the CDR3: TGTACCAGCAGTTTCGGAACTAGCGGGTACTACGAGCAGTACCTC.

In the case of this clonotype: The junction shows a germline mismatch at one end, possibly a read error. This chain joins TRBV11-2 and TRBJ1-6; weak D call: TRBD1 (6 bases). The CDR3 has 18 residues. CDR1 SGHAT and CDR2 FQNNGV come from the germline V gene. Here the CDR3 DNA reads TGTGCCAGCAGTTTAGATCTTACAGGGTCGCCCTATAATTTACCCCTCCACTTT. It is translated as CASSLDLTGSPYNLPLHF.

Comment on this clonotype: Mismatch with germline at one junction end may stem from a read error. This rearrangement joins TRBV11-2 to TRBJ1-5; no reliable D call. Germline V gene sequence: CDR1 SGHAT, CDR2 FQNNGV. The CDR3 contains 15 residues. This chain's CDR3 is CASSLEGRGNQPQHF. CDR3 in DNA: TGTGCCAGCAGCTTAGAGGGCCGAGGCAATCAGCCGCAGCATTTC.

With respect to this clonotype: Its ends do not fully match the called genes, so a read error is possible. The V and J genes are TRBV11-1 and TRBJ2-7; D is possibly TRBD2 (6 bases). This CDR3 contains 15 residues. Germline V gene lookup returns CDR1 SGHAT and CDR2 FQDESV (reference sequence). The DNA for the CDR3 is TGTACCAGCAGCTTAAGGGATAGGGACTTGTACGAGCAGTACTTC. Translation gives CTSSLRDRDLYEQYF.

This clonotype showed up just a few times. The V gene is TRBV7-9, the J gene TRBJ2-1; D is perhaps TRBD1 or TRBD2 (5 bases each). Germline lookup yields CDR1 SEHNR and CDR2 FQNEAQ (reference sequence). V lost 5 bases and J lost 0, with 11 bases in between. This CDR3 contains 15 residues. Written as DNA, the CDR3 is TGTGCCAGCAGCGGTTCGGGGCACTCCTACAATGAGCAGTTCTTC. This translates into CASSGSGHSYNEQFF.

In this sample, this clonotype turned up many times. V and J are TRBV20-1 and TRBJ2-5; 7 bases are shared with TRBD1. The germline V gene has CDR1 DFQATT and CDR2 SNEGSKA (reference sequence). CDR3 size: 11 residues. Trimming removed 6 bases from V and 6 bases from J; junction bases left unmatched: 4. CDR3 in DNA: TGCAGTGCGAGGACAGGAAAGACCCAGTACTTC. It is translated as CSARTGKTQYF.

The chain couples TRBV4-2 to TRBJ1-2; 7 bases match TRBD1. Losses at the gene ends were 7 bases for V and 6 bases for J; bases not matched to a gene: 5. Germline V lookup: CDR1 LGHNA, CDR2 YNFKEQ. The length of the CDR3 is 12 residues. The CDR3 is CASTDREHGYTF. CDR3 in DNA: TGTGCCAGCACCGACAGGGAGCATGGCTACACCTTC.

In this sample, this clonotype turned up many times. This chain links TRBV6-2 or TRBV6-3 with TRBJ2-7, with D unresolved. Germline V gives CDR1 MNHEY, CDR2 SVGEGT. This CDR3 has 11 residues. Trimming left V 5 bases short and J 4 bases short, with 6 bases between. The DNA of the CDR3 is TGTGCCAGCAGTCACCGATACGAGCAGTACTTC. Translating it yields CASSHRYEQYF.

This clonotype was seen a few times. The chain uses TRBV6-6 and TRBJ2-7, with D perhaps matching TRBD1 (6 bases). Trimming stripped 4 bases from V and 4 bases from J, with 14 bases between. The CDR3 totals 14 residues. The germline V gene has CDR1 MNHNY and CDR2 SVGAGI (reference sequence). CDR3 region: CASSWGLLSYEQYF. The CDR3 bases are TGTGCCAGCAGTTGGGGGCTACTCTCATACGAGCAGTACTTC.

The rearrangement links TRBV6-2 or TRBV6-3 to TRBJ1-5; tentatively, D is TRBD1 (6 bases). The CDR3 has 16 amino acids. Germline CDR1 reads MNHEY; CDR2 reads SVGEGT. The CDR3 region is CAISLTQGGYTQPQHF. The CDR3 DNA reads as TGTGCTATCAGCCTCACCCAAGGGGGGTACACTCAGCCCCAGCATTTT.

In this sample, this clonotype turned up a few times. The CDR3 spells CASSEDRIPGNTEAFF. The CDR3 DNA sequence: TGTGCCAGCAGCGAAGATCGAATTCCGGGGAACACTGAAGCTTTCTTT. This rearrangement joins TRBV6-6 to TRBJ1-1; no definite D call. The CDR3 has 16 amino acids. Germline-derived CDR1 and CDR2 are MNHNY and SVGAGI (reference sequence). The ends were cut back, 6 bases at V and 1 base at J, with 18 bases in the middle.

About this clonotype itself: One base away lies a much larger clone, so this may be a sequencing read error. The V call is TRBV5-6, the J call TRBJ2-1, with 8 bases lining up with TRBD1. Germline V lookup: CDR1 SGHDT, CDR2 YYEEEE. This CDR3 has 11 residues. The CDR3 sequence: CASTLGTGQFF. The CDR3 DNA follows: TGTGCCAGCACCTTGGGGACAGGGCAGTTCTTC.

The gene calls are TRBV7-2 and TRBJ2-5; TRBD2 matches at 8 bases. CDR1 is SGHTA and CDR2 is FQGNSA in the germline V gene. The junction had 13 bases not matched to a gene; V was cut back by 5 bases and J by 5 bases. CDR3 length equals 16 residues. The CDR3, as DNA: TGTGCCAGCAGCGGACTAAACGGGAGGGGTTGGGAGACCCAGTACTTC. Its protein is CASSGLNGRGWETQYF.

In the case of this clonotype: Just one base apart from a much larger clone, this may be a read error. The rearrangement joins TRBV10-3 to TRBJ2-2, with D perhaps matching TRBD2 (6 bases). The CDR3 consists of 13 residues. Germline loops: CDR1 ENHRY, CDR2 SYGVKD. The CDR3 DNA follows: TGTGCCATCAGTGACCGGGGCACCGGGGGGCTGTTTTTT. Amino acid sequence: CAISDRGTGGLFF.

As regards this clonotype: At one boundary the junction diverges from the germline segment, which might be a read error. The chain has TRBV20-1 and TRBJ2-7; D not resolved. In germline, CDR1 is DFQATT, CDR2 SNEGSKA (reference sequence). The CDR3 is 13 amino acids. DNA for the CDR3: TGCAATGCTAGGTCCTGGGAATCCTACGAGCAGTACTTC. Amino acid sequence: CNARSWESYEQYF.

As to this clonotype: It is likely a read error, because the conserved phenylalanine at the end of the CDR3 is missing. The rearrangement joins TRBV11-2 to TRBJ2-7; D gene ambiguous. Between the trimmed V and J ends, which lost 2 bases and 10 bases, there was a span of 21 bases. The CDR3 totals 15 residues. Germline CDR1 reads SGHAT; CDR2 reads FQNNGV. CDR3 residues: CASSLSPSPSYKQYI. As DNA, the CDR3 is TGTGCCAGCAGCTTATCTCCGAGTCCCTCCTACAAACAGTACATC.

Turning to this clonotype: The conserved closing phenylalanine or tryptophan is absent in this CDR3, likely reflecting a read error. The DNA is omitted, as the CDR3 cannot be located on it reliably, and the CDR3 follows TCRdb's listing. The chain employs TRBV6-1 and TRBJ1-1; the D call of TRBD1 is as the table states it, not checked on the DNA. CDR1 is MNHNS and CDR2 is SASEGT in the germline V gene. The CDR3 is 13 amino acids long, termini counted. The CDR3 sequence is CTSKSPENTEASI.

This clonotype appeared a single time. Since the CDR3 does not end with the conserved phenylalanine or tryptophan, this likely comes from a read error. V and J are TRBV6-5 and TRBJ1-5, with D maybe TRBD1 (5 bases). This CDR3 has 17 residues. Germline V gene lookup returns CDR1 MNHEY and CDR2 SVGAGI. Trimming cost V 7 bases and J 0 bases, with 19 bases left between them. The CDR3: CASTQHVTAYSNQPQHL. The CDR3 region has the DNA TGTGCCAGCACCCAACACGTGACAGCTTATAGCAATCAGCCCCAGCATCTT.

Comment on this clonotype: This may be a read error: a much more frequent sequence differs by one nucleotide. The chain couples TRBV10-3 to TRBJ2-7; D assignment may be TRBD1 or TRBD2 (5 bases each). Germline assignment: CDR1 ENHRY and CDR2 SYGVKD. Trimming shortened V by 7 bases and J by 2 bases, and 12 bases separated the two germline ends. The CDR3 is 13 residues long. DNA of the CDR3: TGTGCCATCAATGGGACGGTTACCTACGAGCAGTACTTC. This translates into CAINGTVTYEQYF.

With respect to this clonotype: An end of the junction does not agree with germline; a read error may underlie this. The chain links TRBV6-2 or TRBV6-3 to TRBJ2-3; D is uncertain. CDR3 length: 14 amino acids. Per the germline V gene, CDR1 is MNHEY and CDR2 is SVGEGT. Written as DNA, the CDR3 is TGTGCCAGCACTTCGACAACCAGCACAGATACGCTGTATTTT. It encodes CASTSTTSTDTLYF.

As regards this clonotype: This may come from a read error, since a much larger clone is one base off. This chain links TRBV20-1 with TRBJ1-4; no clear D gene. The CDR3 is 16 amino acids. Germline loops: CDR1 DFQATT, CDR2 SNEGSKA (reference sequence). For the CDR3, the DNA is TGCAGTGCTAGAACATCCGGAGGAAGGGCTAATGAAAGACTGTTTTTT. Amino acids: CSARTSGGRANERLFF.

This clonotype was counted many times. V usage is TRBV20-1 and J usage is TRBJ1-2; possibly TRBD1 for D (6 bases). Between the trimmed V and J ends, which lost 3 bases and 7 bases, there was a span of 15 bases. CDR1 DFQATT and CDR2 SNEGSKA come from the germline V gene (reference sequence). There are 13 residues in the CDR3. Here the CDR3 reads CSASPPGVGGYTF. In DNA, the CDR3 is TGCAGTGCTAGCCCCCCAGGGGTCGGTGGCTACACCTTC.

Of note for this clonotype: A much larger clone is a single base away; this may be a read error. V and J are TRBV5-5 and TRBJ1-4; 9 bases are shared with TRBD1. The CDR3 runs to 15 residues. Germline assignment: CDR1 SGHKS and CDR2 YYEKEE (reference sequence). CDR3 region: CASRLVRTGDEKLFF. The DNA for the CDR3 is TGTGCCAGCAGATTGGTCAGGACAGGGGATGAAAAACTGTTTTTT.

The rearrangement links TRBV11-2 to TRBJ2-7; the D gene is possibly TRBD1 (5 bases). The length of the CDR3 is 15 residues. The germline CDR1 and CDR2 sequences are SGHAT and FQNNGV. The V end lost 2 bases, the J end lost 3 bases, and 14 bases lay between the germline ends. The CDR3 loop is CASSLMSRTSYEQYF. The CDR3 region has the DNA TGTGCCAGCAGCTTAATGTCTAGGACAAGCTACGAGCAGTACTTC. Complete variable domain (other parts from reference TRBV11-2 and TRBJ2-7): EAGVAQSPRYKIIEKRQSVAFWCNPISGHATLYWYQQILGQGPKLLIQFQNNGVVDDSQLPKDRFSAERLKGVDSTLKIQPAKLEDSAVYLCASSLMSRTSYEQYFGPGTRLTVT.

The CDR3 nucleotides are TGTGCCAGCAGTGGACAGCGTGGTGGCGGGAAGACCTACAATGAGCAGTTCTTC. Its protein is CASSGQRGGGKTYNEQFF. The rearrangement uses TRBV11-1 and TRBJ2-1; D tentatively reads TRBD1 or TRBD2 (6 bases each). CDR1 is SGHAT, CDR2 FQDESV, per germline (reference sequence). The germline V and J ends were trimmed by 6 bases and 2 bases, with 23 bases remaining between them. This CDR3 region has 18 residues.

This clonotype was counted only a few times. Its ends do not fully match the called genes, so a read error is possible. The gene calls are TRBV7-8 and TRBJ2-7; 8 bases agree with TRBD1. The CDR3 has 15 residues. Looked up from germline, CDR1 is SGHVS and CDR2 is FQNEAQ. The CDR3 loop reads CANSPGRTGKGEQYF. The CDR3 coding sequence is TGTGCCAACAGCCCGGGCCGGACAGGGAAAGGCGAGCAGTACTTC.

Only a few counts were recorded for this clonotype. A much larger clone sits a single nucleotide away, making a read error possible. V gene TRBV10-3 combines with J gene TRBJ2-3; D is tentatively TRBD1 or TRBD2 (6 bases each). CDR1 is ENHRY, CDR2 SYGVKD, per germline. CDR3 size: 14 residues. CDR3 DNA sequence: TGTGCCACCAGTGAGGGGGGAAGCACAGATACGCAGTATTTT. Its translation is CATSEGGSTDTQYF.

Of note for this clonotype: One end of the junction varies from germline; a read error may be responsible. The chain has TRBV29-1 and TRBJ2-7; D gene ambiguous. The germline V gene has CDR1 SQVTM and CDR2 ANQGSEA. The CDR3 is made up of 10 amino acids. The CDR3 here is CSVLAYGQYF. The CDR3 DNA reads as TGCAGCGTCTTAGCCTACGGGCAGTACTTC.

This clonotype has a handful of counts. The chain uses TRBV5-1 and TRBJ2-1; TRBD1 aligns across 9 bases. This CDR3 contains 15 residues. CDR1 is SGHRS, CDR2 YFSETQ, per germline. Trimming took 1 base from V and 4 from J; bases not matched to a gene: 3. CDR3 region: CASSLRQGGYNEQFF. The CDR3 region has the DNA TGCGCCAGCAGCTTGCGACAGGGGGGATACAATGAGCAGTTCTTC.

As to this clonotype: One end of the junction is discordant with germline, which a read error may explain. The V call is TRBV6-5, the J call TRBJ2-1; no clear D gene. This CDR3 has 14 residues. Germline values: CDR1 MNHEY, CDR2 SVGAGI. The CDR3 region has the DNA TGTGCCAGCAGAGGCTTGGGTGCATACAATGAGCAGCTCTTC. Its translation is CASRGLGAYNEQLF.

A remark on this clonotype: A clone one base away is much larger, so this may be a read error. This CDR3 fails to terminate in the conserved phenylalanine or tryptophan, so it likely reflects a read error. The chain is built from TRBV20-1 and TRBJ1-4; D is possibly TRBD1 (6 bases). This CDR3 contains 15 residues. The germline gives CDR1 DFQATT, CDR2 SNEGSKA (reference sequence). Trimming took 3 bases from V and 7 from J, leaving 18 bases between them. CDR3 in DNA: TGCAGTGCTAGTGTCCGGGGGCAGCTAAGTGAAAAACTGTTTCTT. Its translation: CSASVRGQLSEKLFL.